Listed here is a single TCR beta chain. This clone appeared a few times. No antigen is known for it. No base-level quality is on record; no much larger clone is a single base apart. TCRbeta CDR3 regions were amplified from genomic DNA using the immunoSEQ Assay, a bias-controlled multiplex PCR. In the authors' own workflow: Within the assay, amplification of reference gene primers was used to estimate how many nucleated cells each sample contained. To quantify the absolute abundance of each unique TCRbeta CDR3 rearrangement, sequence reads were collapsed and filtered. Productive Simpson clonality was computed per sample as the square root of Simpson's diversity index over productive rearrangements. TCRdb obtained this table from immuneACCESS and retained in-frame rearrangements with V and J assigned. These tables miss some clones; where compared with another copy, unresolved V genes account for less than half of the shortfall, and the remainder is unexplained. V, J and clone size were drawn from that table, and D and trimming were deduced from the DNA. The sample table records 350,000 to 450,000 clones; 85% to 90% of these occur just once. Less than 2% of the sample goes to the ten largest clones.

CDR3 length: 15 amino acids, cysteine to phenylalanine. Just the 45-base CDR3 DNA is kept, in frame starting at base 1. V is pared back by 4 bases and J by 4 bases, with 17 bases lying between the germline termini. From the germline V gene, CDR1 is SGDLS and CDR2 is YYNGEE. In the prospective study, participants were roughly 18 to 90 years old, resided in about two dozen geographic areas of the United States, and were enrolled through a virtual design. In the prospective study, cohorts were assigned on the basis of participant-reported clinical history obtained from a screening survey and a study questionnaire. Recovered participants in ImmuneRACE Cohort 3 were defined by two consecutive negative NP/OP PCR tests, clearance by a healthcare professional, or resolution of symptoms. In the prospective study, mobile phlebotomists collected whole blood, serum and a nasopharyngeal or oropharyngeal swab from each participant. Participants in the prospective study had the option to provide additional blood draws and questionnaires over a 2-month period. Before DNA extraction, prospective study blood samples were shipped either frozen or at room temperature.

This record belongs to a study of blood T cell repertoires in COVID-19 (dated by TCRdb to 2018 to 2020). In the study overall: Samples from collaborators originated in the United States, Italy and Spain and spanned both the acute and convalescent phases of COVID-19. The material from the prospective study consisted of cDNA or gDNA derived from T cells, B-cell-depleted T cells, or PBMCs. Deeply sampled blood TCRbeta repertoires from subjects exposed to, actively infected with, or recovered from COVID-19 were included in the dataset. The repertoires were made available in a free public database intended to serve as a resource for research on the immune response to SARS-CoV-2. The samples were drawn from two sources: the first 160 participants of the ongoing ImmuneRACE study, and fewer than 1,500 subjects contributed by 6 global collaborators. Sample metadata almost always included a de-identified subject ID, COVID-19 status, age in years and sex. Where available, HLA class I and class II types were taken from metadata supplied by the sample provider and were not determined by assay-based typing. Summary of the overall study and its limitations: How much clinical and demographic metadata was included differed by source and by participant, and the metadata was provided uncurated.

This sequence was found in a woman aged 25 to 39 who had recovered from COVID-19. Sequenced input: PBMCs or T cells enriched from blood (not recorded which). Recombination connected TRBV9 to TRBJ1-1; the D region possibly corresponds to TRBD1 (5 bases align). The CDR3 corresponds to CASSTSAGRGTEAFF. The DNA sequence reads TGTGCCAGCAGCACCTCTGCAGGGCGGGGCACTGAAGCTTTCTTT.